These 23 T cell receptor beta chains were sequenced from one sample in a study of shared T cell receptors in the human thymus (dated by TCRdb to the early 2020s). Library prep was done by the immunoSEQ multiplex PCR assay. What TCRdb holds here is the immuneACCESS table cut down to in-frame rearrangements. Part of the clones is not present; checked against another copy, under half of the missing clones reflect an unresolved V gene, and the others are unexplained. The sample records approximately 730,000 clones, 75% to 90% of which are singletons. The ten largest account for roughly 0.01% of the sample. These records were also assigned to another study, of human thymus T cells.

Input material: thymocytes. The receptor set was obtained from a girl under three years old with a congenital heart defect. Donor details come from another sample of the same person, matched by shared clones.

CDR3 coding DNA: TGTGCCAGCAGCGCAGGGACAGGGGAGAGCGTGAGCAATCAGCCCCAGCATTTT. Its protein product is CASSAGTGESVSNQPQHF. The rearrangement joins TRBV9 to TRBJ1-5; 10 bases align to TRBD1. Germline trimming cut 3 bases from V and 1 base from J; bases unmatched to any gene: 10. The germline V gene encodes CDR1 SGDLS and CDR2 YYNGEE. The CDR3 length is 18 residues.

This rearrangement joins TRBV7-6 to TRBJ2-1; D might be TRBD2 (6 bases). Trimming left V 8 bases short and J 4 bases short, with 33 bases between. Germline loops: CDR1 SGHVS, CDR2 FNYEAQ. The CDR3 has 20 amino acids. CDR3 residues: CASGPLGGHGSFAGYNEQFF. The CDR3, as DNA: TGTGCCAGCGGCCCCCTGGGAGGTCACGGTTCGTTTGCCGGGTACAATGAGCAGTTCTTC.

The genes are TRBV28 and TRBJ1-2; 7 bases are shared with TRBD1. V lost 5 bases and J lost 2; bases outside the gene matches: 5. The CDR3 totals 14 residues. CDR1 MDHEN and CDR2 SYDVKM come from the germline V gene. The CDR3 DNA reads TGTGCCAGCAGTAGGGACAGTAGGAACTATGGCTACACCTTC. The encoded protein is CASSRDSRNYGYTF.

The genes are TRBV5-6 and TRBJ1-2; possibly TRBD1 for D (5 bases). CDR3 length: 14 amino acids. The germline V gene encodes CDR1 SGHDT and CDR2 YYEEEE. The V end was cut by 2 bases, the J end by 7 bases, with 15 bases between. CDR3 in amino acids: CASSFQKGIGGYTF. CDR3 DNA: TGTGCCAGCAGCTTCCAAAAGGGGATAGGTGGCTACACCTTC.

V usage is TRBV5-4 and J usage is TRBJ1-2; the match to TRBD1 covers 9 bases. Germline V gene sequence: CDR1 SGHNT, CDR2 YYREEE (reference sequence). Unmatched junction bases numbered 9, after V lost 2 bases and J lost 4 bases. CDR3 length: 16 residues. The CDR3: CASSLKTGQGSYGYTF. DNA for the CDR3: TGTGCCAGCAGCTTAAAGACGGGACAGGGATCCTATGGCTACACCTTC.

The V gene is TRBV15, the J gene TRBJ1-5; D may be TRBD1 (6 bases). CDR1 and CDR2 (germline): LNHNV, YYDKDF (reference sequence). The CDR3 covers 14 residues. V dropped 5 bases and J dropped 5 bases, with 13 bases sitting between them. Here the CDR3 reads CATSGDMTDQPQHF. The CDR3 nucleotides read TGTGCCACCAGCGGGGACATGACCGATCAGCCCCAGCATTTT.

The chain employs TRBV4-1 and TRBJ1-1, with 11 bases fitting TRBD1. The trim removed 5 bases at V and 3 bases at J, leaving 14 bases unmatched. This CDR3 has 18 amino acids. The germline gives CDR1 MGHRA, CDR2 YSYEKL. CDR3 sequence reads: CASSSGQGAARGDTEAFF. The CDR3 nucleotides read TGCGCCAGCAGCTCCGGACAGGGGGCAGCGAGAGGGGACACTGAAGCTTTCTTT.

The chain recombines TRBV12-5 with TRBJ2-1; TRBD1 aligns across 8 bases. CDR3 size: 15 residues. V trimming: 7 bases; J trimming: 7 bases; junction bases outside the gene matches: 12. Germline lookup yields CDR1 LGHNT and CDR2 FRNRAP. CDR3 amino acids: CASANPGGKANEQFF. Here the CDR3 DNA reads TGTGCTAGTGCTAATCCAGGGGGCAAGGCGAATGAGCAGTTCTTC.

The V gene is TRBV7-9, the J gene TRBJ1-4; D is possibly TRBD1 (6 bases). The germline V and J ends were trimmed by 3 bases and 8 bases, with 19 bases remaining between them. This CDR3 comprises 16 residues. CDR1 and CDR2 from the germline V gene are SEHNR and FQNEAQ (reference sequence). Written as DNA, the CDR3 is TGTGCCAGCAGCTTTATCGCGGGGGCGGGATACGAAAAACTGTTTTTT. It codes for CASSFIAGAGYEKLFF. The whole variable domain, filled in from reference TRBV7-9 and TRBJ1-4, reads DTGVSQNPRHKITKRGQNVTFRCDPISEHNRLYWYRQTLGQGPEFLTYFQNEAQLEKSRLLSDRFSAERPKGSFSTLEIQRTEQGDSAMYLCASSFIAGAGYEKLFFGSGTQLSVL.

This clone was detected a few times. CDR3 loop: CASSLLGPGARVNEQFF. The CDR3, as DNA: TGTGCCAGCAGCTTGTTGGGCCCAGGGGCGCGTGTCAATGAGCAGTTCTTC. The chain has TRBV5-4 and TRBJ2-1, with D perhaps TRBD1 (6 bases). Deletions cut 1 base from V and 6 bases from J, with 20 bases between. The germline gives CDR1 SGHNT, CDR2 YYREEE (reference sequence). This CDR3 spans 17 amino acids.

The chain carries TRBV9 and TRBJ1-3, with 8 bases aligning to TRBD1. The germline V gene encodes CDR1 SGDLS and CDR2 YYNGEE. This CDR3 has 16 amino acids. The ends lost 3 bases at V and 4 bases at J; junction bases unmatched: 9. Here the CDR3 reads CASSANTGGRGNTIYF. The CDR3 DNA is TGTGCCAGCAGCGCTAATACAGGGGGGCGAGGAAACACCATATATTTT.

This chain links TRBV7-9 with TRBJ1-2; perhaps TRBD1 as D (5 bases). The CDR3 has 17 amino acids. Trimming took 4 bases from V and 8 from J, leaving 26 bases between them. Germline V gene sequence: CDR1 SEHNR, CDR2 FQNEAQ (reference sequence). In DNA form, the CDR3 reads TGTGCCAGCAGCTCCCTTAGGGCCCCCTACAGGCGGTGCGGCTACACCTTC. Translating gives CASSSLRAPYRRCGYTF. Using reference TRBV7-9 and TRBJ1-2 for the parts outside the CDR3, the full variable domain is DTGVSQNPRHKITKRGQNVTFRCDPISEHNRLYWYRQTLGQGPEFLTYFQNEAQLEKSRLLSDRFSAERPKGSFSTLEIQRTEQGDSAMYLCASSSLRAPYRRCGYTFGSGTRLTVV.

Only one count was recorded for this clone. The J gene is TRBJ1-5, the V gene TRBV18; possibly TRBD1 for D (5 bases). CDR3 length: 15 residues. Germline V lookup: CDR1 KGHSH, CDR2 LQKENI. Trimming took off 7 bases at V and 6 bases at J, with 19 bases between the two ends. CDR3 residues: CASLGRGGSSQPQHF. The CDR3 DNA reads TGTGCCAGCTTGGGGCGGGGAGGTTCTAGTCAGCCCCAGCATTTT. Full variable domain (outside the CDR3, taken from reference TRBV18 and TRBJ1-5): NAGVMQNPRHLVRRRGQEARLRCSPMKGHSHVYWYRQLPEEGLKFMVYLQKENIIDESGMPKERFSAEFPKEGPSILRIQQVVRGDSAAYFCASLGRGGSSQPQHFGDGTRLSIL.

This chain links TRBV28 with TRBJ2-3; 9 bases map to TRBD1. The germline gives CDR1 MDHEN, CDR2 SYDVKM. V shed 5 bases, J shed 6 bases, and the junction held 15 bases outside the gene matches. There are 17 residues in the CDR3. The DNA for the CDR3 is TGTGCCAGCAGTCCCAGGACAGGGGCCCGTCGAGGGGATACGCAGTATTTT. Translating it yields CASSPRTGARRGDTQYF.

CDR3 DNA: TGTGCCAGCAGACGTTACGCCCCACATCGGAGGGCTGAAGCTTTCTTT. This codes for CASRRYAPHRRAEAFF. This chain connects TRBV27 to TRBJ1-1, with D unresolved. CDR1 MNHEY and CDR2 SMNVEV come from the germline V gene (reference sequence). Trimming took off 6 bases at V and 6 bases at J, with 23 bases between the two ends. This CDR3 region has 16 residues.

The rearrangement uses TRBV9 and TRBJ2-2, with D maybe TRBD2 (6 bases). Trimming left V 4 bases short and J 6 bases short, with 22 bases between. The germline V gene has CDR1 SGDLS and CDR2 YYNGEE. CDR3 size: 17 residues. CDR3 residues: CASSPRGGTGEAGELFF. In DNA, the CDR3 is TGTGCCAGCAGCCCGCGAGGAGGGACGGGAGAGGCCGGGGAGCTGTTTTTT.

V usage is TRBV10-3 and J usage is TRBJ2-5; 9 bases match TRBD2. CDR1 is ENHRY, CDR2 SYGVKD, per germline. The trim removed 2 bases at V and 1 base at J, leaving 5 bases unmatched. The CDR3 length is 16 residues. The CDR3 DNA is TGTGCCATCAGTGAGCTGGCTAGCGGGGCCCAAGAGACCCAGTACTTC. It encodes CAISELASGAQETQYF.

The V and J genes are TRBV27 and TRBJ2-2; possible D gene TRBD2, 5 bases. Germline CDR1 is MNHEY and CDR2 is SMNVEV (reference sequence). V lost 1 base, J lost 0 bases, and 9 bases lay in between. CDR3 length: 16 residues. The CDR3 loop reads CASSLLAHPNTGELFF. The DNA of the CDR3 is TGTGCCAGCAGTTTATTAGCGCACCCGAACACCGGGGAGCTGTTTTTT.

The chain uses TRBV14 and TRBJ2-2; 8 bases align to TRBD1. With V trimmed by 3 bases and J by 2 bases, 5 bases remained unmatched. This CDR3 has 16 amino acids. Germline CDR1 is SGHDN and CDR2 is FVKESK. CDR3 residues: CASSHQGAPNTGELFF. DNA for the CDR3: TGTGCCAGCAGCCACCAGGGGGCGCCTAACACCGGGGAGCTGTTTTTT.

This chain connects TRBV9 to TRBJ2-4; D is possibly TRBD2 (5 bases). Germline V gene data show CDR1 as SGDLS and CDR2 as YYNGEE. This CDR3 is 16 amino acids long. Deletions cut 0 bases from V and 1 base from J, with 11 bases between. The CDR3 reads CASSVAPGSAKNIQYF. The CDR3 DNA reads TGTGCCAGCAGCGTAGCTCCGGGGAGTGCCAAAAACATTCAGTACTTC.

The V and J genes are TRBV4-3 and TRBJ1-1; tentative D call: TRBD1 (6 bases). V was trimmed by 4 bases and J by 3 bases, leaving 15 bases between them. CDR1 and CDR2 from the germline V gene are LGHNA and YSLEER. The CDR3 totals 15 residues. The CDR3 DNA reads as TGCGCCAGCAGCCGCCCCCGAGGGGGTCACACTGAAGCTTTCTTT. Translation gives CASSRPRGGHTEAFF.

The V call is TRBV6-5, the J call TRBJ1-2; D is unresolved. Germline loops: CDR1 MNHEY, CDR2 SVGAGI. Trimming took off 5 bases at V and 0 bases at J, with 10 bases between the two ends. The CDR3 covers 14 residues. CDR3 sequence reads: CASSARDTNYGYTF. The CDR3 DNA follows: TGTGCCAGCAGTGCGCGGGATACTAACTATGGCTACACCTTC.

The CDR3 DNA follows: TGTGCCAGCAGCTTATGGAGCTCCTATAATTCACCCCTCCACTTT. Translated: CASSLWSSYNSPLHF. The rearrangement links TRBV11-2 to TRBJ1-6; no clear D. This CDR3 has 15 amino acids. Germline CDR1 is SGHAT and CDR2 is FQNNGV. V gave up 2 bases and J gave up 0 bases, with 5 bases separating them.